Sequencing of this T cell receptor (beta chain) was carried out in a study of shared clonotypes between healthy human individuals. Study in general: Each donor's CD4 naive and CD4 memory cells filled three plates apiece, CD8 naive two, and CD8 memory one.

Using immunoSEQ multiplex PCR, the repertoire was profiled, and TCRdb retains in-frame clones only, with some absent. The sample gives over a million clones, about 96% of which show up once; 1% to 1.5% is in the top ten. The ends lost 2 bases at V and 6 bases at J; junction bases unmatched: 14. The CDR3 covers 18 residues. Germline lookup yields CDR1 KGHSH and CDR2 LQKENI. Sequenced input: naive CD4+ T cells sorted from blood. The subset was: CD45RA+ positively selected. The chain combines TRBV18 with TRBJ1-1; 11 positions agree with TRBD1. This receptor was identified in a man aged 25 to 40 in good health. The DNA for the CDR3 is TGTGCCAGCTCACCAGACCAGTTTGGGACAGGGGGGTCGGCTGAAGCTTTCTTT. It yields the protein CASSPDQFGTGGSAEAFF.